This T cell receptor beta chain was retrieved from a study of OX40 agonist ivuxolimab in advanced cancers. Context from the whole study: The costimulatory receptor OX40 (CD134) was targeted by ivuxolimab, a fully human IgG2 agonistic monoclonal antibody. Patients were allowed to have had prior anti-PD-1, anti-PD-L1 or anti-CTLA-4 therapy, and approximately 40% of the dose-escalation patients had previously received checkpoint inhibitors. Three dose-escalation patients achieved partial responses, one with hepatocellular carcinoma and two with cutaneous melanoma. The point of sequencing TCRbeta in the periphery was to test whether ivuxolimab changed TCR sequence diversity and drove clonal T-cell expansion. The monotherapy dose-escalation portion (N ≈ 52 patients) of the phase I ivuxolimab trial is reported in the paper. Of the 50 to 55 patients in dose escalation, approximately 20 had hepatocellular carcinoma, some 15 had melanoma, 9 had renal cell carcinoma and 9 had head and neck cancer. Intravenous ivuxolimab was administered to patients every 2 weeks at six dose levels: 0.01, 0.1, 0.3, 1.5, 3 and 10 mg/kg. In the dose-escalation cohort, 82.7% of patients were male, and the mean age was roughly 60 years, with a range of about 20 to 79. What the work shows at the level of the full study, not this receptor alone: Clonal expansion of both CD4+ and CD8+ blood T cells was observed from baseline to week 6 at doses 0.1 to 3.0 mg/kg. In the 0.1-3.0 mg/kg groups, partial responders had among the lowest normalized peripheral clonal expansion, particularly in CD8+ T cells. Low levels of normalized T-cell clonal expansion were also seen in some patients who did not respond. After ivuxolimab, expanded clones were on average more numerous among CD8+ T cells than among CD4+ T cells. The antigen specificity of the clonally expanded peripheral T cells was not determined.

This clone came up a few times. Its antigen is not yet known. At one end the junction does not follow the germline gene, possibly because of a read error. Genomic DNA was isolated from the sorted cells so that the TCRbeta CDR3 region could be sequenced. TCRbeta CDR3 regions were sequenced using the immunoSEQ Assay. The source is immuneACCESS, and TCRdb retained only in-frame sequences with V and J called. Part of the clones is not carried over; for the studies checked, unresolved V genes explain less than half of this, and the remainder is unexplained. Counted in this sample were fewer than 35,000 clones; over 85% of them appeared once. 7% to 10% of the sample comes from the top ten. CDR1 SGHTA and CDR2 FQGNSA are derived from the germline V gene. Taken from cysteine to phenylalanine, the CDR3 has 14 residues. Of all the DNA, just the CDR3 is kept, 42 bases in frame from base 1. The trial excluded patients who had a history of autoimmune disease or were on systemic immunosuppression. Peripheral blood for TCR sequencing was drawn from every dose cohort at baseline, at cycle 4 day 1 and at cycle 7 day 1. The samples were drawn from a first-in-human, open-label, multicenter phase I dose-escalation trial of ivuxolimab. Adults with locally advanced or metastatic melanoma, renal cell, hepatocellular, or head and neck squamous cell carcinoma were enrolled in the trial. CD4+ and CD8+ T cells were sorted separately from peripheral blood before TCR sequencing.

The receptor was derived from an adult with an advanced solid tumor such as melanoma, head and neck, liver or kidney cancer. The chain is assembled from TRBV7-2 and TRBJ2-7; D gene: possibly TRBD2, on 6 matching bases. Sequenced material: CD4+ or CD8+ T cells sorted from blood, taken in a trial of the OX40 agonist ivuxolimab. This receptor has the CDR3 CASSVAASSYEQYF. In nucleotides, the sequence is TGTGCCAGCAGCGTAGCGGCGAGCTCCTACGAGCAGTACTTC.